The 11 T cell receptor beta chains listed next were all sequenced from one sample in a study of CD8+CD57+ T cells in acquired aplastic anemia. For CDR3 and TCR beta VDJ profiling, genomic DNA was the template used. TCRdb called the reads again in MiXCR, with one record for every CDR3 protein. The sample lists roughly 180,000 distinct CDR3 sequences; over 60% were seen once. The sample consisted of sorted CD4+, CD8+, or CD8+CD57+ T cells (not recorded which) from PBMCs. These receptors came from a human donor with severe aplastic anemia or a healthy control (not recorded which).

This clonotype was recorded a few times. The V gene is TRBV5-1, the J gene TRBJ1-2, with D possibly matching TRBD1 (5 bases). Germline CDR1 is SGHRS and CDR2 is YFSETQ. The length of the CDR3 is 14 residues. The V end was cut by 4 bases, the J end by 3 bases, with 13 bases between. The DNA of the CDR3 is TGCGCCAGCAGCCTCGGGACCGACTACTATGGCTACACCTTC. Its protein product is CASSLGTDYYGYTF. The variable domain in full, completed from reference TRBV5-1 and TRBJ1-2, reads KAGVTQTPRYLIKTRGQQVTLSCSPISGHRSVSWYQQTPGQGLQFLFEYFSETQRNKGNFPGRFSGRQFSNSRSEMNVSTLELGDSALYLCASSLGTDYYGYTFGSGTRLTVV.

The rearrangement joins TRBV29-1 to TRBJ2-5; 11 bases fit TRBD1. The germline V gene has CDR1 SQVTM and CDR2 ANQGSEA. V lost 6 bases to trimming and J lost 5 bases; unmatched junction nucleotides: 8. CDR3 length equals 14 residues. This CDR3 reads CSVAGTGGGETQYF. In DNA, the CDR3 is TGCAGCGTAGCAGGGACAGGGGGGGGGGAGACCCAGTACTTC. Filled out from reference TRBV29-1 and TRBJ2-5, the complete variable domain reads SAVISQKPSRDICQRGTSLTIQCQVDSQVTMMFWYRQQPGQSLTLIATANQGSEATYESGFVIDKFPISRPNLTFSTLTVSNMSPEDSSIYLCSVAGTGGGETQYFGPGTRLLVL.

The chain combines TRBV24-1 with TRBJ2-5; no firm D call. This CDR3 contains 13 residues. V was shortened by 3 bases and J by 9 bases, with 13 bases between the two germline ends. Germline loops: CDR1 KGHDR, CDR2 SFDVKD. For the CDR3, the DNA is TGTGCCACCAGTGATAACGTCGGTATCCCCCAGTACTTC. This translates into CATSDNVGIPQYF.

CDR3 loop: CSARRGRMNTEAFF. The DNA for the CDR3 is TGCAGTGCTAGAAGGGGACGGATGAACACTGAAGCTTTCTTT. This rearrangement joins TRBV20-1 to TRBJ1-1; D is possibly TRBD1 (5 bases). Germline loops: CDR1 DFQATT, CDR2 SNEGSKA (reference sequence). V shed 2 bases and J shed 0 bases, with 10 bases lying between them. The CDR3 sequence is 14 residues long.

This chain connects TRBV7-2 to TRBJ2-7, with 7 bases identical to TRBD1. CDR1 SGHTA and CDR2 FQGNSA come from the germline V gene. The ends lost 5 bases at V and 3 bases at J; junction bases unmatched: 10. This CDR3 is 15 amino acids long. As DNA, the CDR3 is TGTGCCAGCAGCCGTTACAGGGGTCATCGCTACGAGCAGTACTTC. Translating gives CASSRYRGHRYEQYF.

The rearrangement uses TRBV19 and TRBJ1-5; D unresolved. Germline V CDR1 and CDR2: LNHDA, SQIVND (reference sequence). V was cut by 7 bases and J by 4 bases, with 11 bases left in between. This CDR3 is 13 amino acids long. The CDR3 DNA is TGTGCCAGTATCCTCCAGCGGAATCAGCCCCAGCATTTT. The encoded protein is CASILQRNQPQHF.

This clonotype was seen many times. The rearrangement uses TRBV19 and TRBJ2-7; D ambiguous. The CDR3 has 15 amino acids. Germline V gives CDR1 LNHDA, CDR2 SQIVND (reference sequence). Trimming cost V 5 bases and J 7 bases, with 21 bases left between them. CDR3 nucleotide sequence: TGTGCCAGTAGTTTACACCAAACTTCGACCGGAGAGCAGTACTTC. Translating it yields CASSLHQTSTGEQYF.

The chain recombines TRBV15 with TRBJ1-1, with 7 bases lining up with TRBD1. Germline values: CDR1 LNHNV, CDR2 YYDKDF (reference sequence). This CDR3 is 16 amino acids long. V was pared by 2 bases and J by 4 bases, with 10 bases of the junction left unmatched. The CDR3 DNA reads as TGTGCCACCAGCAGATCCCTACAGGGGACCGGCACTGAAGCTTTCTTT. It encodes CATSRSLQGTGTEAFF.

The genes are TRBV7-8 and TRBJ1-2; TRBD1 matches 7 bases. Germline trimming cut 5 bases from V and 12 bases from J; bases unmatched to any gene: 15. Germline-derived CDR1 and CDR2 are SGHVS and FQNEAQ. CDR3 length equals 14 residues. The CDR3 nucleotides read TGTGCCAGCAGCCATCGACAGGGAAAGGCTGGAAACACCTTC. It encodes CASSHRQGKAGNTF.

J is TRBJ1-4 and V is TRBV6-5; D perhaps matches TRBD1 (6 bases). Germline lookup yields CDR1 MNHEY and CDR2 SVGAGI. The V gene lost 6 bases and the J gene lost 4 bases, with 15 bases spanning the gap. CDR3 length equals 15 residues. The CDR3 sequence: CASSLQGLSNEKLFF. CDR3 DNA sequence: TGTGCCAGCAGCCTACAGGGCCTGAGTAATGAAAAACTGTTTTTT.

This chain joins TRBV7-6 and TRBJ2-5; D may be TRBD1 (5 bases). This CDR3 is 14 amino acids long. From germline, CDR1 is SGHVS and CDR2 FNYEAQ. V was clipped by 2 bases and J by 2 bases, with 9 bases between them. CDR3 DNA: TGTGCCAGCAGCTTATATCAGGGTCAAGAGACCCAGTACTTC. It specifies CASSLYQGQETQYF.